The 21 T cell receptor beta chains below all came from one sample that was sequenced in a study of blood T cells in healthy people across ages. A second PCR, run for roughly 6 to 11 cycles, used a sample-barcoded 5' primer plus a J-beta primer mix. MiXCR, run by TCRdb on the 5' RACE reads, gives a single entry per CDR3 protein. Here the sample spans about 1,800,000 distinct CDR3 sequences, approximately 30% being singletons. Sequenced input: blood. The receptor set was obtained from a woman in her twenties or thirties in good health.

This clonotype was picked up a small number of times. CDR3 DNA: TGTGCCAGCAGCCCCGAGGGGAGTTTGGATACGCAGTATTTT. Residues: CASSPEGSLDTQYF. This sequence joins TRBV4-2 and TRBJ2-3; TRBD1 or TRBD2 may be the D gene (5 bases each). Per the germline V gene, CDR1 is LGHNA and CDR2 is YNFKEQ. Trimming took 4 bases from V and 6 from J, leaving 14 bases between them. The CDR3 is 14 residues long.

This clonotype was detected only once. One end of the junction does not line up with germline, which may come from a read error. The chain couples TRBV10-3 to TRBJ1-5; 10 bases fit TRBD1. The CDR3 sequence is 15 residues long. Germline assignment: CDR1 ENHRY and CDR2 SYGVKD. In DNA form, the CDR3 reads TGTGTCATCAGTGATCGGACAGGGGGAGGTCAGCCCCAGCATTTT. It translates to CVISDRTGGGQPQHF.

Details on this clonotype: A much larger clone differs from this one at a single base, so this may be a read error. The chain combines TRBV10-3 with TRBJ1-6; D call uncertain. Germline V gives CDR1 ENHRY, CDR2 SYGVKD. CDR3 length equals 12 residues. With 6 bases removed from V and 7 bases from J, the gap between germline ends came to 7 bases. In DNA, the CDR3 is TGTGCCATCAGGCGGGGAAATTCACCCCTCCACTTT. It translates to CAIRRGNSPLHF.

This clonotype was picked up many times. This chain connects TRBV3-1 to TRBJ2-7; D perhaps matches TRBD2 (6 bases). This CDR3 is 14 amino acids long. Trimming removed 2 bases at V and 5 bases at J, with 13 bases between. The germline V gene has CDR1 LGHDT and CDR2 YNNKEL (reference sequence). The CDR3 is CASSQILSGDEQYF. The CDR3 DNA is TGTGCCAGCAGCCAAATATTATCGGGGGACGAGCAGTACTTC.

CDR3 sequence (DNA): TGTGCCAGTTACGGTACGAACGGAAACACCATATATTTT. This codes for CASYGTNGNTIYF. V usage is TRBV19 and J usage is TRBJ1-3; no definite D call. CDR1 and CDR2 (germline): LNHDA, SQIVND (reference sequence). The CDR3 contains 13 residues. Trimming stripped 8 bases from V and 4 bases from J, with 12 bases between. The full variable domain, with the rest looked up from reference TRBV19 and TRBJ1-3, is DGGITQSPKYLFRKEGQNVTLSCEQNLNHDAMYWYRQDPGQGLRLIYYSQIVNDFQKGDIAEGYSVSREKKESFPLTVTSAQKNPTAFYLCASYGTNGNTIYFGEGSWLTVV.

The genes are TRBV14 and TRBJ1-2, with unresolved D. The CDR3 has 15 residues. CDR1 is SGHDN and CDR2 is FVKESK in the germline V gene. V was cut by 4 bases and J by 4 bases, with 16 bases left in between. As DNA, the CDR3 is TGTGCCAGCAGCCCCGTGTCCCCTGGTGTCTATGGCTACACCTTC. Encoded protein: CASSPVSPGVYGYTF.

This clonotype came up a few times. V is TRBV4-1 and J is TRBJ2-5; D uncertain. The germline CDR1 and CDR2 sequences are MGHRA and YSYEKL. V was shortened by 1 base and J by 1 base, with 7 bases between the two germline ends. The length of the CDR3 is 14 residues. The CDR3 sequence is CASSQARIQETQYF. CDR3 DNA: TGCGCCAGCAGCCAAGCCAGGATCCAAGAGACCCAGTACTTC.

This clonotype came up a few times. The V and J genes are TRBV3-1 and TRBJ2-7; 7 bases are a match to TRBD2. The DNA end is a closer match to TRBJ2-5, so the J assignment may be wrong. The CDR3 has 17 residues. CDR1 is LGHDT, CDR2 YNNKEL, per germline (reference sequence). The CDR3 spells CASRPLPSGPRQETQYF. CDR3 nucleotides: TGTGCCAGCAGACCCCTCCCTAGCGGACCTCGACAAGAGACCCAGTACTTC.

This rearrangement joins TRBV25-1 to TRBJ1-1, with D hard to call. This CDR3 is built from 11 residues. Per germline, CDR1 MGHDK and CDR2 SYGVNS. With 3 bases removed from V and 6 bases from J, the gap between germline ends came to 5 bases. As DNA, the CDR3 is TGTGCCAGCAGTGAGGGGTCTGAAGCTTTCTTT. Its protein product is CASSEGSEAFF.

This clonotype came up many times. This rearrangement joins TRBV4-2 to TRBJ1-6; D unresolved. This CDR3 comprises 15 residues. V was clipped by 0 bases and J by 7 bases, with 10 bases between them. Germline CDR1 LGHNA, CDR2 YNFKEQ. CDR3 DNA: TGTGCCAGCAGCCAAGATGGTCAGCAGAATTCACCCCTCCACTTT. This codes for CASSQDGQQNSPLHF.

In its sample, this clonotype was seen a few times. CDR3 sequence reads: CASSLELAVYEQYF. The CDR3 bases are TGTGCCAGCAGCTTGGAACTAGCGGTATACGAGCAGTACTTC. V usage is TRBV5-7 and J usage is TRBJ2-7; 8 nucleotides agree with TRBD2. TRBV5-7 is reported as an ORF; its role is uncertain. The CDR3 contains 14 residues. The V gene end was trimmed by 0 bases and the J gene end by 4 bases; junction bases not matched to a gene: 3.

This clonotype was observed a few times. This chain links TRBV29-1 with TRBJ2-2; TRBD1 aligns across 8 bases. The CDR3 contains 13 residues. Looked up from germline, CDR1 is SQVTM and CDR2 is ANQGSEA. The ends lost 6 bases at V and 4 bases at J; junction bases unmatched: 4. CDR3 sequence (DNA): TGCAGCGTGACAGGGGCTGTCACCGGGGAGCTGTTTTTT. Amino acid sequence: CSVTGAVTGELFF.

This chain connects TRBV12-3 or TRBV12-4 to TRBJ2-1; the D gene could be TRBD1 or TRBD2 (5 bases each). V gave up 6 bases and J gave up 7 bases, with 22 bases separating them. The CDR3 has 16 amino acids. Written as DNA, the CDR3 is TGTGCCAGCAGCAAAACAGGTTTCGTCTCGGGGAATGAGCAGTTCTTC. Its translation is CASSKTGFVSGNEQFF.

Remarks on this clonotype: The junction differs from germline at one of its ends, possibly a read error. This chain connects TRBV6-2 or TRBV6-3 to TRBJ1-1, with D unclear. In germline, CDR1 is MNHEY, CDR2 SVGEGT. The CDR3 covers 17 residues. CDR3 residues: CASSYSPRTNMNTEAFF. In DNA, the CDR3 is TGTGCCAGTAGTTACTCGCCCAGAACTAACATGAACACTGAAGCTTTCTTT.

This clonotype was observed a few times. J is TRBJ2-7 and V is TRBV28, with no clear D. Trimming removed 5 bases from V and 0 bases from J, with 17 bases in between. The CDR3 runs to 16 residues. Germline V CDR1 and CDR2: MDHEN, SYDVKM. The CDR3 DNA reads as TGTGCCAGCAGTGTGATCGCTGGACCAAGCTCCTACGAGCAGTACTTC. It specifies CASSVIAGPSSYEQYF.

At least ten counts were recorded for this clonotype. J is TRBJ1-4 and V is TRBV6-5; D gene ambiguous. This CDR3 contains 15 residues. Per the germline V gene, CDR1 is MNHEY and CDR2 is SVGAGI. V shed 0 bases and J shed 3 bases, with 8 bases lying between them. The CDR3 protein is CASSYSWRANEKLFF. The CDR3 region has the DNA TGTGCCAGCAGTTACTCCTGGAGGGCTAATGAAAAACTGTTTTTT.

This clonotype was seen at least ten times. V is TRBV20-1 and J is TRBJ2-7; no definite D call. The germline V gene encodes CDR1 DFQATT and CDR2 SNEGSKA (reference sequence). CDR3 length: 12 residues. The V gene lost 7 bases and the J gene lost 0 bases, with 10 bases spanning the gap. The CDR3 DNA sequence: TGCAGTGGGATGACCCCCTCCTACGAGCAGTACTTC. It yields the protein CSGMTPSYEQYF.

J is TRBJ2-3 and V is TRBV29-1, with 13 positions matching TRBD2. After removal of 8 bases from V and 3 bases from J, the junction contained 2 bases not matched to a gene. CDR3 length equals 13 residues. Germline lookup yields CDR1 SQVTM and CDR2 ANQGSEA. The CDR3 DNA reads TGCAGCCTACTAGCGGGGGGGACAGATACGCAGTATTTT. Translated, it gives CSLLAGGTDTQYF.

A few counts support this clonotype. The rearrangement uses TRBV15 and TRBJ1-1; D remains ambiguous. Trimming pared 5 bases from V and 8 bases from J, leaving 18 bases between. The CDR3 spans 14 residues. Germline assignment: CDR1 LNHNV and CDR2 YYDKDF (reference sequence). CDR3 region: CATSRSSTVTEAFF. The DNA for the CDR3 is TGTGCCACCAGCCGCAGTTCAACAGTGACGGAAGCTTTCTTT. Full variable domain (rest looked up from reference TRBV15 and TRBJ1-1): DAMVIQNPRYQVTQFGKPVTLSCSQTLNHNVMYWYQQKSSQAPKLLFHYYDKDFNNEADTPDNFQSRRPNTSFCFLDIRSPGLGDTAMYLCATSRSSTVTEAFFGQGTRLTVV.

The chain recombines TRBV5-4 with TRBJ2-4; D might be TRBD1 (5 bases). The J call is uncertain, as TRBJ2-7 better fits the DNA end. CDR3 size: 14 residues. Germline CDR1 SGHNT, CDR2 YYREEE (reference sequence). The CDR3 DNA reads as TGTGCCAGCAGCTTGTGGGTGGGGCACGACGAGCAGTACTTC. It yields the protein CASSLWVGHDEQYF.

This clonotype has only a few counts. V is TRBV5-1 and J is TRBJ2-4; TRBD1 matches 8 bases. Judging by the DNA end, TRBJ2-7 fits better; the J call may be wrong. The germline gives CDR1 SGHRS, CDR2 YFSETQ. The CDR3 has 15 amino acids. This CDR3 reads CASSSQGAPGYEQYF. Here the CDR3 DNA reads TGCGCCAGCAGCAGTCAGGGGGCGCCAGGATACGAGCAGTACTTC.